This T cell receptor beta chain was sequenced for a study of cytomegalovirus exposure and HLA in healthy donors. Study-wide findings and caveats: HLA alleles showed associations with 16,951 TCR beta sequences in a later analysis, at a 0.05 false discovery rate.

The germline V gene has CDR1 MNHNY and CDR2 SVGAGI (reference sequence). V was cut by 5 bases and J by 5 bases, with 6 bases left in between. The CDR3 runs to 11 residues. It was with 60 Vbeta and 13 Jbeta primers that the PCR ran. Generated by immunoSEQ multiplex PCR, the TCRdb table keeps only in-frame clones and is missing some. Among under 150,000 clones, roughly four fifths were seen once, and the ten largest hold roughly 1%. Remarks on this clone: As yet, its antigen is unknown.

This clonotype was obtained from an older woman in good health and CMV-seronegative. The specimen sequenced was PBMCs. The chain uses TRBV6-6 and TRBJ2-5; D perhaps matches TRBD2 (5 bases). The CDR3, as DNA: TGTGCCAGCAGTAGAGGGGAGACCCAGTACTTC. It codes for CASSRGETQYF.